The clone carrying this T cell receptor beta chain was counted only a few times. Trimming took 6 bases from V and 1 from J, leaving 12 bases between them. Germline loops: CDR1 MDHEN, CDR2 SYDVKM. The CDR3 spans 14 residues. This record belongs to a study of control samples from healthy donors and cancer patients. Method: immunoSEQ multiplex PCR; TCRdb's copy keeps in-frame clones and lacks some. The table records roughly 88,000 clones, around four fifths of them present only once. The sequenced material came from blood. The origin of this receptor is a man under 40 in good health. The chain employs TRBV28 and TRBJ1-1; D not certain. The chain's CDR3 is CASSLGGWNTEAFF. The CDR3 DNA reads as TGTGCCAGCAGCCTCGGAGGATGGAACACTGAAGCTTTCTTT.